These T cell receptor beta chains were read from a single sample in a study of metastatic and nonmetastatic thyroid tumors. TCRdb re-clonotyped the PCR reads through MiXCR. The profile shows about 40,000 clones, over 9.5% of them singletons. The sample consisted of blood. These receptor sequences come from a female donor with papillary thyroid cancer or a benign thyroid nodule (not recorded which). Some clones in this sample may be carry-over from other donors' samples. Each CDR3 is given with its conserved first and last residue. Each record gives: D gene, J gene, clone size, V gene, CDR3 DNA, CDR3 protein. A D gene is named only where the DNA matches it firmly. Size values are once, few and many counts, or a class for expanded clones, and some rows have none.

d_gene: .; j_gene: TRBJ2-1; abundance: many; v_gene: TRBV24-1; CDR3nt: TGTGCCACCAGTGGAAGCGGTTCGGGCAATGAGCAGTTCTTC; CDR3aa: CATSGSGSGNEQFF
d_gene: .; j_gene: TRBJ2-1; abundance: many; v_gene: TRBV20-1; CDR3nt: TGCAGTGCTAGGTCCGTCTACAATGAGCAGTTCTTC; CDR3aa: CSARSVYNEQFF
d_gene: .; j_gene: TRBJ2-7; abundance: medium-sized; v_gene: TRBV2; CDR3nt: TGTGCCAGCAGTGAGGAGTTAGAGTACTTC; CDR3aa: CASSEELEYF
d_gene: TRBD2; j_gene: TRBJ2-3; abundance: many; v_gene: TRBV28; CDR3nt: TGTGCCAGCAGTTTATACGGGGGGTACGGGAGCACTAGCACAGATACGCAGTATTTT; CDR3aa: CASSLYGGYGSTSTDTQYF
d_gene: TRBD1; j_gene: TRBJ1-1; abundance: many; v_gene: TRBV12-3/TRBV12-4; CDR3nt: TGTGCCAGCAGACGGACAGGCTTTGACACTGAAGCTTTCTTT; CDR3aa: CASRRTGFDTEAFF
d_gene: .; j_gene: TRBJ2-4; abundance: many; v_gene: TRBV7-2; CDR3nt: TGTGCCAGCAGCCCCAGCGTGGCACGCGAAAACATTCAGTACTTC; CDR3aa: CASSPSVARENIQYF
d_gene: .; j_gene: TRBJ1-2; abundance: few; v_gene: TRBV19; CDR3nt: TGTGCCAGTACCAATAAGAGGGGTGAGCATGGCTACACCTTC; CDR3aa: CASTNKRGEHGYTF
d_gene: .; j_gene: TRBJ2-2; abundance: many; v_gene: TRBV2; CDR3nt: TGTGCCAGCAGTGAAACCCGGTGGGGTCGGGAGCTGTTTTTT; CDR3aa: CASSETRWGRELFF
d_gene: .; j_gene: TRBJ1-3; abundance: many; v_gene: TRBV12-3/TRBV12-4; CDR3nt: TGTGCCAGCAGTCATTTCTCCCTAGACACCATATATTTT; CDR3aa: CASSHFSLDTIYF
d_gene: .; j_gene: TRBJ1-1; abundance: many; v_gene: TRBV19; CDR3nt: TGTGCCAGTAGTATCCCGGGGGTGGCTGAAGCTTTCTTT; CDR3aa: CASSIPGVAEAFF
d_gene: .; j_gene: TRBJ2-2; abundance: many; v_gene: TRBV12-3/TRBV12-4; CDR3nt: TGTGCCAGCAGTTTAAACGGGGATACCGGGGAGCTGTTTTTT; CDR3aa: CASSLNGDTGELFF
d_gene: TRBD2; j_gene: TRBJ2-1; abundance: many; v_gene: TRBV27; CDR3nt: TGTGCCAGCAGTTTATCGCCTAGCGGGAGCGATGAGCAGTTCTTC; CDR3aa: CASSLSPSGSDEQFF
d_gene: .; j_gene: TRBJ2-1; abundance: many; v_gene: TRBV28; CDR3nt: TGTGCCAGCAGTGCCCAGAGCTCGGAGGGATACAATGAGCAGTTCTTC; CDR3aa: CASSAQSSEGYNEQFF
d_gene: .; j_gene: TRBJ1-2; abundance: .; v_gene: TRBV12-3/TRBV12-4; CDR3nt: TGTGCCAGCAGTTTCGGGGGAGAACGGGGCTACACCTTC; CDR3aa: CASSFGGERGYTF
d_gene: TRBD1; j_gene: TRBJ2-1; abundance: many; v_gene: TRBV29-1; CDR3nt: TGCAGCGCAGGGACAGGGGGTCTTAATGAGCAGTTCTTC; CDR3aa: CSAGTGGLNEQFF
d_gene: .; j_gene: TRBJ2-5; abundance: many; v_gene: TRBV7-7; CDR3nt: TGTGCTAGCAGCCATGGCAACATGGTTCCGGAGACCCAGTACTTC; CDR3aa: CASSHGNMVPETQYF
d_gene: TRBD2; j_gene: TRBJ2-3; abundance: few; v_gene: TRBV29-1; CDR3nt: TGCAGCGTTGCATCTACTAGCGCTAGCACAGATATGCAGTATTTT; CDR3aa: CSVASTSASTDMQYF
d_gene: .; j_gene: TRBJ2-3; abundance: many; v_gene: TRBV13; CDR3nt: TGTGCCAGCAGCCCCGCCGGGACTAGCACAGATACGCAGTATTTT; CDR3aa: CASSPAGTSTDTQYF
d_gene: .; j_gene: TRBJ2-1; abundance: many; v_gene: TRBV15; CDR3nt: TGTGCCACCAGCGGCGAAAGGGGGTACTCCTACAATGAGCAGTTCTTC; CDR3aa: CATSGERGYSYNEQFF
d_gene: TRBD1; j_gene: TRBJ2-7; abundance: many; v_gene: TRBV12-3/TRBV12-4; CDR3nt: TGTGCCAGCAGTTTAGCCAGGGGGATATACGAGCAGTACTTC; CDR3aa: CASSLARGIYEQYF
d_gene: .; j_gene: TRBJ1-6; abundance: .; v_gene: TRBV18; CDR3nt: TGTGCCAGCTCACCACCTAATTCACCCCTCCACTTT; CDR3aa: CASSPPNSPLHF
d_gene: TRBD2; j_gene: TRBJ2-1; abundance: many; v_gene: TRBV24-1; CDR3nt: TGTGCCACCAGTGATCAGCTAGCGGGAAATGAGCAGTTCTTC; CDR3aa: CATSDQLAGNEQFF
d_gene: .; j_gene: TRBJ2-1; abundance: many; v_gene: TRBV2; CDR3nt: TGTGCCAGCAGTCGGGAGCACTACAATGAGCAGTTCTTC; CDR3aa: CASSREHYNEQFF
d_gene: TRBD2; j_gene: TRBJ2-1; abundance: many; v_gene: TRBV20-1; CDR3nt: TGCAGTGCTACCACCGCGGCCTTATCCTTAGCGGGAGGGGTGGGCAATGAGCAGTTCTTC; CDR3aa: CSATTAALSLAGGVGNEQFF
d_gene: .; j_gene: TRBJ2-7; abundance: many; v_gene: TRBV15; CDR3nt: TGTGCCACCAGCATTGGCGGGATTAGGTACGAGCAGTACTTC; CDR3aa: CATSIGGIRYEQYF
d_gene: TRBD1; j_gene: TRBJ1-5; abundance: many; v_gene: TRBV24-1; CDR3nt: TGTGCCACCAGCCGGACAGGGGGCTGGGATCAGCCCCAGCATTTT; CDR3aa: CATSRTGGWDQPQHF
d_gene: .; j_gene: TRBJ2-1; abundance: many; v_gene: TRBV2; CDR3nt: TGTGCCAGCAGTAGGCATCCGGGACCCGACTACAATGAGCAGTTCTTC; CDR3aa: CASSRHPGPDYNEQFF
d_gene: .; j_gene: TRBJ2-1; abundance: many; v_gene: TRBV10-3; CDR3nt: TGTGCCACAGGGACCGACCCCAATGAGCAGTTCTTC; CDR3aa: CATGTDPNEQFF
d_gene: .; j_gene: TRBJ1-1; abundance: many; v_gene: TRBV6-2/TRBV6-3; CDR3nt: TGTGCCAGCAGTTTTTCTGGACAGCTTGAAGCTTTCTTT; CDR3aa: CASSFSGQLEAFF
d_gene: .; j_gene: TRBJ2-1; abundance: many; v_gene: TRBV11-3; CDR3nt: TGTGCCAGCAGGCCATCAGCGGGCAATGAGCAGTTCTTC; CDR3aa: CASRPSAGNEQFF
d_gene: .; j_gene: TRBJ2-7; abundance: many; v_gene: TRBV24-1; CDR3nt: TGTGCCTCCCATCCAGGTTTTCTCAGCTACGAGCAGTACTTC; CDR3aa: CASHPGFLSYEQYF
d_gene: .; j_gene: TRBJ1-2; abundance: many; v_gene: TRBV5-1; CDR3nt: TGCGCCAGCAGCTTGGCCGGAGGATCTAACTATGGCTACACCTTC; CDR3aa: CASSLAGGSNYGYTF
d_gene: TRBD1; j_gene: TRBJ1-2; abundance: many; v_gene: TRBV4-2; CDR3nt: TGTGCCAGCAGCCAAGGTACAGGGGGAGCTAACTATGGCTACACCTTC; CDR3aa: CASSQGTGGANYGYTF
d_gene: .; j_gene: TRBJ1-2; abundance: many; v_gene: TRBV24-1; CDR3nt: TGTGCCACCAGTGCAGGAGGGGCGAACTATGGCTACACCTTC; CDR3aa: CATSAGGANYGYTF
d_gene: TRBD1; j_gene: TRBJ2-6; abundance: many; v_gene: TRBV12-3/TRBV12-4; CDR3nt: TGTGCCAGCAGCCGGGACAGGGGGCGCCGGGGGGCCAACGTCCTGACTTTC; CDR3aa: CASSRDRGRRGANVLTF
d_gene: .; j_gene: TRBJ2-1; abundance: few; v_gene: TRBV5-4; CDR3nt: TGTGCCAGCAGCTTGGTCGTGGTCGATGAGCAGTTCTTC; CDR3aa: CASSLVVVDEQFF
d_gene: TRBD1; j_gene: TRBJ2-1; abundance: many; v_gene: TRBV12-3/TRBV12-4; CDR3nt: TGTGCCAGCAGGGGACAGGATGGGGGTTACAATGAGCAGTTCTTC; CDR3aa: CASRGQDGGYNEQFF
d_gene: TRBD1; j_gene: TRBJ1-5; abundance: .; v_gene: TRBV4-1; CDR3nt: TGCGCCAGCAGTACCCGACTCCAGGGGGGAGGTGATCAGCCCCAGCATTTT; CDR3aa: CASSTRLQGGGDQPQHF
d_gene: .; j_gene: TRBJ1-1; abundance: many; v_gene: TRBV6-1; CDR3nt: TGTGCCAGCAGTGATACGGACAACACTGAAGCTTTCTTT; CDR3aa: CASSDTDNTEAFF
d_gene: TRBD2; j_gene: TRBJ2-3; abundance: many; v_gene: TRBV2; CDR3nt: TGTGCCAGCAGACCCCCGACTAGCTTCTCAGATACGCAGTATTTT; CDR3aa: CASRPPTSFSDTQYF
d_gene: .; j_gene: TRBJ1-4; abundance: many; v_gene: TRBV30; CDR3nt: TGTGCCTGGGAAGGGGCTGGGGGCAATGAAAAACTGTTTTTT; CDR3aa: CAWEGAGGNEKLFF
d_gene: .; j_gene: TRBJ2-7; abundance: few; v_gene: TRBV6-1; CDR3nt: TGTGCCAGCAGCACAGGGAATAACTACGAGCAGTACTTC; CDR3aa: CASSTGNNYEQYF
d_gene: .; j_gene: TRBJ2-7; abundance: .; v_gene: TRBV6-1; CDR3nt: TGTGCCGGACAAGGACATGATATCTCCTACGAGCAGTACTTC; CDR3aa: CAGQGHDISYEQYF
d_gene: .; j_gene: TRBJ1-1; abundance: many; v_gene: TRBV20-1; CDR3nt: TGCAGTGCTCGCCGGGGGCAGGACACTGAAGCTTTCTTT; CDR3aa: CSARRGQDTEAFF
d_gene: TRBD1; j_gene: TRBJ1-5; abundance: many; v_gene: TRBV15; CDR3nt: TGTGCCACCAGCAGACTCGACAGGGTTCGGCAGCCCCAGCATTTT; CDR3aa: CATSRLDRVRQPQHF
d_gene: TRBD2; j_gene: TRBJ2-7; abundance: .; v_gene: TRBV20-1; CDR3nt: TGCAGTGCTAGAGGTACCCCCTTTAGCGGGTACGAGCAGTACTTC; CDR3aa: CSARGTPFSGYEQYF
d_gene: TRBD1; j_gene: TRBJ1-1; abundance: many; v_gene: TRBV7-3; CDR3nt: TGTGCCAGCAGCCTCCAGGGGGATAAGAACACTGAAGCTTTCTTT; CDR3aa: CASSLQGDKNTEAFF
d_gene: TRBD2; j_gene: TRBJ2-2; abundance: many; v_gene: TRBV28; CDR3nt: TGTGCCAGCAGTTTACCCAGGACTAGCGGGAGCTCGAACACCGGGGAGCTGTTTTTT; CDR3aa: CASSLPRTSGSSNTGELFF
d_gene: .; j_gene: TRBJ2-1; abundance: many; v_gene: TRBV5-1; CDR3nt: TGCGCCAGCAGCCGGATAAGCCTTGGCAATGAGCAGTTCTTC; CDR3aa: CASSRISLGNEQFF
d_gene: TRBD1; j_gene: TRBJ2-5; abundance: many; v_gene: TRBV28; CDR3nt: TGTGCCAGCAGTTTCGTTTGGGACAGGGGGACCCAGTACTTC; CDR3aa: CASSFVWDRGTQYF